Listed here are 22 T cell receptor beta chains from one sample, sequenced in a study of T cell repertoires in cytomegalovirus infection. Via MiXCR, TCRdb re-called the reads, giving one row per CDR3 protein. Of more than 150,000 distinct CDR3 sequences listed, roughly 19% are singletons. The specimen sequenced was PBMCs. The receptor set was obtained from a human donor in good health (CMV status not recorded). Some clones in this sample may be carry-over from other donors' samples.

A few counts support this clonotype. V is TRBV5-1 and J is TRBJ2-4; a possible D gene is TRBD1 (6 bases). This CDR3 comprises 16 residues. The V and J ends lost 3 bases and 1 base respectively, with 14 bases between them. Germline V gene lookup returns CDR1 SGHRS and CDR2 YFSETQ. The CDR3, as DNA: TGCGCCAGCAGCTCCGACCTTAGGGGGGCCAAAAACATTCAGTACTTC. Protein: CASSSDLRGAKNIQYF.

V gene TRBV24-1 combines with J gene TRBJ1-2; the match to TRBD1 covers 9 bases. V gave up 4 bases and J gave up 6 bases; unmatched junction bases: 11. This CDR3 spans 16 amino acids. Germline V gene data show CDR1 as KGHDR and CDR2 as SFDVKD. The CDR3 loop reads CATSDPGTGLWNGYTF. The CDR3 DNA follows: TGTGCCACCAGTGACCCCGGGACAGGGCTTTGGAATGGCTACACCTTC.

The CDR3 DNA reads TGTGCCAGCAGTTTGCAAGGGCCGGTGTCGGGAAACATTCAGTACTTC. This gives the protein CASSLQGPVSGNIQYF. The genes are TRBV27 and TRBJ2-4; no firm D call. Between the trimmed V and J ends, which lost 3 bases and 6 bases, there was a span of 18 bases. The germline gives CDR1 MNHEY, CDR2 SMNVEV (reference sequence). The CDR3 consists of 16 residues.

This clonotype was found a few times. The CDR3 DNA reads as TGCGCCAGCAGCCAAGATCCGACGCCTAGCACCGGGGAGCTGTTTTTT. This sequence encodes CASSQDPTPSTGELFF. The J gene is TRBJ2-2, the V gene TRBV4-3, with unresolved D. Germline V gene sequence: CDR1 LGHNA, CDR2 YSLEER. The CDR3 is 16 amino acids. V was cut by 0 bases and J by 4 bases, with 12 bases left in between.

This clonotype was picked up a small number of times. This rearrangement joins TRBV28 to TRBJ2-6; D may be TRBD2 (6 bases). CDR3 length: 15 residues. V lost 7 bases, J lost 0 bases, and 10 bases lay in between. CDR1 is MDHEN and CDR2 is SYDVKM in the germline V gene. CDR3 sequence: CASKGGSSGANVLTF. In nucleotides, the CDR3 is TGTGCCAGCAAGGGAGGTTCCTCTGGGGCCAACGTCCTGACTTTC.

This clonotype was recorded many times. One junction end does not reproduce the germline sequence, and a read error may be involved. J is TRBJ2-7 and V is TRBV7-8, with D possibly being TRBD1 or TRBD2 (7 bases each). Looked up from germline, CDR1 is SGHVS and CDR2 is FQNEAQ. The CDR3 runs to 12 residues. CDR3 residues: CASSSGGGEQHF. The CDR3 nucleotides read TGTGCCAGCAGCTCAGGGGGGGGAGAGCAGCACTTC.

This clonotype was detected many times. The J gene is TRBJ2-5, the V gene TRBV7-2; 9 positions match TRBD1. Germline CDR1 is SGHTA and CDR2 is FQGNSA. The CDR3 runs to 15 residues. Trimming at V came to 1 base and at J to 4 bases, leaving 4 bases not matched to a gene. This chain's CDR3 is CASSLDRGRGETQYF. CDR3 sequence (DNA): TGTGCCAGCAGCTTAGACAGGGGGCGTGGAGAGACCCAGTACTTC.

The chain employs TRBV5-1 and TRBJ1-4; D not resolved. The CDR3 runs to 16 residues. V shed 0 bases and J shed 2 bases, with 11 bases lying between them. Germline CDR1 is SGHRS and CDR2 is YFSETQ. This CDR3 is CASSLGSTSTNEKLFF. DNA of the CDR3: TGCGCCAGCAGCTTGGGATCGACGTCGACTAATGAAAAACTGTTTTTT.

This clonotype was recorded a few times. The chain joins TRBV5-1 to TRBJ1-1, with D possibly being TRBD1 (5 bases). Between the trimmed V and J ends, which lost 4 bases and 3 bases, there was a span of 16 bases. CDR1 and CDR2 (germline): SGHRS, YFSETQ. The CDR3 has 15 residues. DNA for the CDR3: TGCGCCAGCAGCACTGAAATCGGGACGGACACTGAAGCTTTCTTT. This gives the protein CASSTEIGTDTEAFF.

This clonotype turned up a few times. The gene calls are TRBV7-6 and TRBJ2-1; 10 nucleotides align to TRBD2. The junction had 11 bases not matched to a gene; V was cut back by 5 bases and J by 4 bases. The length of the CDR3 is 17 residues. The germline CDR1 and CDR2 sequences are SGHVS and FNYEAQ. CDR3: CASSRTLSGGIYNEQFF. For the CDR3, the DNA is TGTGCCAGCAGCCGCACCCTTAGCGGGGGGATTTACAATGAGCAGTTCTTC.

The chain is built from TRBV7-6 and TRBJ2-7; TRBD2 aligns across 10 bases. The CDR3 runs 14 residues. CDR1 SGHVS and CDR2 FNYEAQ come from the germline V gene. J gave up 6 bases and V 1 base, and 3 bases lay outside the gene matches. CDR3 in amino acids: CASSLELAGSEQYF. The DNA of the CDR3 is TGTGCCAGCAGCTTAGAACTAGCGGGAAGCGAGCAGTACTTC.

The chain carries TRBV28 and TRBJ1-2, with D possibly matching TRBD1 (5 bases). The V end was cut by 4 bases, the J end by 5 bases, with 17 bases between. The CDR3 sequence is 15 residues long. Germline values: CDR1 MDHEN, CDR2 SYDVKM. This chain's CDR3 is CASSSTNGHTYGYTF. In DNA form, the CDR3 reads TGTGCCAGCAGTTCGACCAACGGACACACATATGGCTACACCTTC.

CDR3 amino acids: CASGKEAFF. Here the CDR3 DNA reads TGTGCCAGCGGCAAGGAAGCTTTCTTT. The V and J genes are TRBV6-8 and TRBJ1-1; D not certain. Trimming left V 8 bases short and J 8 bases short, with 6 bases between. The CDR3 has 9 residues. Germline CDR1 reads MNHGY; CDR2 reads SAAAGT.

This clonotype appeared once. The rearrangement joins TRBV9 to TRBJ1-2; a weak D match, TRBD1 (5 bases). The CDR3 has 15 amino acids. Trimming stripped 6 bases from V and 4 bases from J, with 19 bases between. Germline lookup yields CDR1 SGDLS and CDR2 YYNGEE. The CDR3 is CASIPEGGVVYGYTF. CDR3 coding DNA: TGTGCCAGCATCCCCGAAGGAGGGGTGGTCTATGGCTACACCTTC.

In this sample, this clonotype turned up many times. The rearrangement joins TRBV7-2 to TRBJ2-2; D unresolved. The V end lost 5 bases, the J end lost 3 bases, and 10 bases lay between the germline ends. This CDR3 has 14 amino acids. CDR1 is SGHTA, CDR2 FQGNSA, per germline. This CDR3 reads CASSLARDTGELFF. CDR3 sequence (DNA): TGTGCCAGCAGCCTCGCGAGAGACACCGGGGAGCTGTTTTTT.

This clonotype appeared a few times. The chain links TRBV20-1 to TRBJ2-7; D not resolved. V shed 2 bases and J shed 0 bases, with 8 bases lying between them. The CDR3 sequence is 13 residues long. Germline CDR1 and CDR2: DFQATT and SNEGSKA (reference sequence). CDR3 nucleotides: TGCAGTGCTAGACAGCCGAGCTCCTACGAGCAGTACTTC. Translated, it gives CSARQPSSYEQYF.

With respect to this clonotype: Being one base from a much bigger clone, this may be a read error. V gene TRBV6-5 combines with J gene TRBJ1-1; maybe TRBD1 (5 bases). The V gene's germline CDR1 is MNHEY and CDR2 SVGAGI. This CDR3 is 15 amino acids long. V was trimmed by 0 bases and J by 5 bases, leaving 13 bases between them. CDR3 bases: TGTGCCAGCAGTTACTCGCCAAGGGGCCGGACTGAAGCTTTCTTT. This encodes CASSYSPRGRTEAFF.

This clonotype was detected only a few times. The rearrangement uses TRBV7-9 and TRBJ2-1; D remains unclear. Trimming cost V 5 bases and J 8 bases, with 13 bases left between them. The CDR3 has 13 amino acids. The germline V gene encodes CDR1 SEHNR and CDR2 FQNEAQ (reference sequence). In DNA, the CDR3 is TGTGCCAGCAGCCCAAGGGTTACGGATGAGCAGTTCTTC. Translation: CASSPRVTDEQFF.

The chain carries TRBV27 and TRBJ1-1, with D unclear. V was pared by 4 bases and J by 0 bases, with 9 bases between. Germline V gene sequence: CDR1 MNHEY, CDR2 SMNVEV (reference sequence). CDR3 length equals 14 residues. This chain's CDR3 is CASSSGGMNTEAFF. For the CDR3, the DNA is TGTGCCAGCAGTTCAGGAGGGATGAACACTGAAGCTTTCTTT.

This clonotype was seen a few times. The chain links TRBV7-4 to TRBJ2-2; no reliable D call. Trimming took 3 bases from V and 5 from J, leaving 10 bases between them. This CDR3 has 14 amino acids. CDR1 SGHVT and CDR2 SQSDAQ come from the germline V gene. The CDR3 bases are TGTGCCAGCAGCTTGGTCAAAACGACCGGGGAGCTGTTTTTT. Protein: CASSLVKTTGELFF. The whole variable domain, filled in from reference TRBV7-4 and TRBJ2-2, reads GAGVSQSPRYKVAKRGRDVALRCDSISGHVTLYWYRQTLGQGSEVLTYSQSDAQRDKSGRPSGRFSAERPERSVSTLKIQRTEQGDSAVYLCASSLVKTTGELFFGEGSRLTVL.

This clonotype showed up just a few times. The chain combines TRBV14 with TRBJ2-3; D uncertain. Trimming stripped 0 bases from V and 1 base from J, with 14 bases between. CDR1 and CDR2 from the germline V gene are SGHDN and FVKESK. CDR3 size: 17 residues. This CDR3 reads CASSQEWERTGTDTQYF. The CDR3 nucleotides read TGTGCCAGCAGCCAAGAGTGGGAACGAACCGGCACAGATACGCAGTATTTT. The whole variable domain, filled in from reference TRBV14 and TRBJ2-3, reads EAGVTQFPSHSVIEKGQTVTLRCDPISGHDNLYWYRRVMGKEIKFLLHFVKESKQDESGMPNNRFLAERTGGTYSTLKVQPAELEDSGVYFCASSQEWERTGTDTQYFGPGTRLTVL.

Ten or more counts support this clonotype. The chain joins TRBV7-2 to TRBJ2-7; D unclear. The CDR3 extends over 11 amino acids. V dropped 1 base and J dropped 3 bases, with 1 base sitting between them. Germline V gene data show CDR1 as SGHTA and CDR2 as FQGNSA. The CDR3 coding sequence is TGTGCCAGCAGCTTAGTCTACGAGCAGTACTTC. It translates to CASSLVYEQYF.